This T cell receptor beta chain was observed in a study of blood T cells in healthy people across ages. Sample-barcoded 5' priming and a J-beta primer mix drove a second PCR of 7 to 11 cycles. TCRdb recomputed calls from the 5' RACE reads with MiXCR, one row per CDR3 protein. The sample includes about 1.6 million distinct CDR3 sequences, about 35% of them seen just once. Germline loops: CDR1 MGHRA, CDR2 YSYEKL. The V end lost 1 base, the J end lost 5 bases, and 8 bases lay between the germline ends. This CDR3 is built from 13 residues. The TCR sequence derives from a woman aged 30 to 39 in good health. The chain has TRBV4-1 and TRBJ1-1; D remains ambiguous. Sequencing was done on a sample of blood. DNA of the CDR3: TGCGCCAGCAGCCAAGGTCTAGAGACTGAAGCTTTCTTT. It specifies CASSQGLETEAFF.